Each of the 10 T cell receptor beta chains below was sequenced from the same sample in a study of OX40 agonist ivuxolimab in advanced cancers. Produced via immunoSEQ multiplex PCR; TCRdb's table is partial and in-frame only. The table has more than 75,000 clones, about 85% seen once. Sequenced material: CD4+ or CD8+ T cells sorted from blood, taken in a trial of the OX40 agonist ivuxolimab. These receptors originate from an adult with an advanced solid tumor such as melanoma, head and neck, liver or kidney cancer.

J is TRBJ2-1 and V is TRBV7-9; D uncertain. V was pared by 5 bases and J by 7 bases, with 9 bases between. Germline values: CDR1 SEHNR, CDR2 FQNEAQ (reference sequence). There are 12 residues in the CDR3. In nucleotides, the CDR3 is TGTGCCAGCAGCCCCGGGTGGAATGAGCAGTTCTTC. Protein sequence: CASSPGWNEQFF.

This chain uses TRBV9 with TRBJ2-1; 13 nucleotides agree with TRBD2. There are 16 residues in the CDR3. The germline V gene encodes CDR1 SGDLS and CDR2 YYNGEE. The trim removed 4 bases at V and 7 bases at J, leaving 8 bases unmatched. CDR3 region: CASSPPGLAGVNEQFF. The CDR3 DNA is TGTGCCAGCAGCCCACCCGGACTAGCGGGAGTGAATGAGCAGTTCTTC.

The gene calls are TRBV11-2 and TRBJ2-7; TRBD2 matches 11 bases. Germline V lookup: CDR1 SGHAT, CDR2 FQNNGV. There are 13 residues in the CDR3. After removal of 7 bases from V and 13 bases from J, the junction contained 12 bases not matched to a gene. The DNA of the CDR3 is TGTGCCAGCAACCCCGGACTAGCGGGCCCCTTCTACTTC. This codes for CASNPGLAGPFYF.

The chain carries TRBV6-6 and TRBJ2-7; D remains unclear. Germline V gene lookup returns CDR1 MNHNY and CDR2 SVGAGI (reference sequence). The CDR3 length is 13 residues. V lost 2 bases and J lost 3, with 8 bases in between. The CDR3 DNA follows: TGTGCCAGCAGTTACGACGGCAGCTACGAGCAGTACTTC. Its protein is CASSYDGSYEQYF.

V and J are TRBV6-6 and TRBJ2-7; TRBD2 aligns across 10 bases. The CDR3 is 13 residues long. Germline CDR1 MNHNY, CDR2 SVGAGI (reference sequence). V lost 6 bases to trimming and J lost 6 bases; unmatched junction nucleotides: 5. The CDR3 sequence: CASSPGLAVEQYF. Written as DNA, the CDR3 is TGTGCCAGCAGCCCCGGACTAGCGGTCGAGCAGTACTTC.

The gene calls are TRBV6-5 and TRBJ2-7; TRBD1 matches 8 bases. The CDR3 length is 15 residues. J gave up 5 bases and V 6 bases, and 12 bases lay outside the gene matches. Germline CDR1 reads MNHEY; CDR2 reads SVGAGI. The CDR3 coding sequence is TGTGCCAGCAGGACTCACGGGACAGGTCTCGACGAGCAGTACTTC. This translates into CASRTHGTGLDEQYF.

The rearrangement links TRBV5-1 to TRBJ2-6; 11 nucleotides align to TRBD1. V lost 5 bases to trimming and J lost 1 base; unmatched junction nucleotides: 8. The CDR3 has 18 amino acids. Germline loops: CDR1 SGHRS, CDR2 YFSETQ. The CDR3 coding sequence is TGCGCCAGCAGTATACGGGGACAGGGGGAGTCTGGGGCCAACGTCCTGACTTTC. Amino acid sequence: CASSIRGQGESGANVLTF. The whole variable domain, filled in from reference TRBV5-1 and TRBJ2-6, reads KAGVTQTPRYLIKTRGQQVTLSCSPISGHRSVSWYQQTPGQGLQFLFEYFSETQRNKGNFPGRFSGRQFSNSRSEMNVSTLELGDSALYLCASSIRGQGESGANVLTFGAGSRLTVL.

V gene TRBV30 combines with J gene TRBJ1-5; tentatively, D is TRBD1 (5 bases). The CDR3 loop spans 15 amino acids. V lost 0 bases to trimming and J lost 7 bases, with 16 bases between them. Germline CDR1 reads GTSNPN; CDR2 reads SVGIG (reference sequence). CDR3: CAWSVAAGNMQPQHF. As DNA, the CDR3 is TGTGCCTGGAGTGTAGCGGCAGGGAATATGCAGCCCCAGCATTTT.

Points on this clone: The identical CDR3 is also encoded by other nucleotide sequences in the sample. CDR3 amino acids: CASSPQPNTEAFF. The CDR3 bases are TGTGCCAGCTCACCACAGCCTAACACTGAAGCTTTCTTT. The chain employs TRBV18 and TRBJ1-1; unclear D gene. Looked up from germline, CDR1 is KGHSH and CDR2 is LQKENI. Trimming left V 1 base short and J 2 bases short, with 5 bases between. The CDR3 is 13 amino acids.

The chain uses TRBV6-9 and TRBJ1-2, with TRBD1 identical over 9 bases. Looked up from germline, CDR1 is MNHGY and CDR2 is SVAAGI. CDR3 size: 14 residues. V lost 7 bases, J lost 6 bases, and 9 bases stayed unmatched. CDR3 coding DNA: TGTGCCAGCAACCCCACCCGGACAGGGGATGGCTACACCTTC. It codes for CASNPTRTGDGYTF.